The 4 T cell receptor beta chains below come from one sample, sequenced in a study of blood T cell repertoires in COVID-19. Repertoires were generated with immunoSEQ multiplex PCR, while TCRdb's copy carries only in-frame clones and drops some. The repertoire holds 140,000 or so clones, with 85% to 90% as singletons. What was sequenced was peripheral blood. These TCRs come from an elderly woman with acute or convalescent COVID-19.

The rearrangement uses TRBV27 and TRBJ2-2, with TRBD1 as a possible D gene (6 bases). This CDR3 is 13 amino acids long. Germline V gives CDR1 MNHEY, CDR2 SMNVEV (reference sequence). Trimming removed 3 bases at V and 7 bases at J, with 9 bases between. The CDR3 sequence is CASSFGTFGELFF. CDR3 nucleotide sequence: TGTGCCAGCAGTTTCGGGACATTCGGGGAGCTGTTTTTT.

The chain has TRBV9 and TRBJ1-1; D possibly corresponds to TRBD1 (5 bases). In germline, CDR1 is SGDLS, CDR2 YYNGEE. The CDR3 consists of 15 residues. Between the trimmed V and J ends, which lost 2 bases and 5 bases, there was a span of 16 bases. The CDR3 is CASSVSTVPSTEAFF. Written as DNA, the CDR3 is TGTGCCAGCAGCGTCTCGACAGTCCCCAGTACTGAAGCTTTCTTT.

J is TRBJ1-4 and V is TRBV2, with TRBD1 matching 8 bases. Germline trimming cut 6 bases from V and 5 bases from J; bases unmatched to any gene: 5. Germline CDR1 reads SNHLY; CDR2 reads FYNNEI. The CDR3 has 14 amino acids. This CDR3 reads CASRGQGANEKLFF. The CDR3, as DNA: TGTGCCAGCAGAGGACAGGGAGCGAATGAAAAACTGTTTTTT.

The sample holds one count of this clone. V usage is TRBV7-2 and J usage is TRBJ2-1; 8 positions agree with TRBD1. Germline V gene data show CDR1 as SGHTA and CDR2 as FQGNSA. J gave up 5 bases and V 5 bases, and 8 bases lay outside the gene matches. CDR3 length equals 15 residues. The DNA of the CDR3 is TGTGCCAGCAGCCCTCGGACAGGGTTAAACAATGAGCAGTTCTTC. It yields the protein CASSPRTGLNNEQFF. Together with reference TRBV7-2 and TRBJ2-1, the CDR3 gives the full variable domain: GAGVSQSPSNKVTEKGKDVELRCDPISGHTALYWYRQSLGQGLEFLIYFQGNSAPDKSGLPSDRFSAERTGGSVSTLTIQRTQQEDSAVYLCASSPRTGLNNEQFFGPGTRLTVL.